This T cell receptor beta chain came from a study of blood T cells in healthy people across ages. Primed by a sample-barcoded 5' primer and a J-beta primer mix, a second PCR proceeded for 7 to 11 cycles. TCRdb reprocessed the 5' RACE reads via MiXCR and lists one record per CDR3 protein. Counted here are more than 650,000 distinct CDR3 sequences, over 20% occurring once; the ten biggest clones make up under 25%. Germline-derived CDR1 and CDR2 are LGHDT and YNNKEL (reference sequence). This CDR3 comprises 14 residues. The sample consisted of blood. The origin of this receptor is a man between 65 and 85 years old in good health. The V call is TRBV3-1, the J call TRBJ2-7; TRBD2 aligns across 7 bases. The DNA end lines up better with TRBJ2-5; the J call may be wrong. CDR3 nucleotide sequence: TGTGCCAGCAGCCCGGGACTAACGAAAGAGACCCAGTACTTC. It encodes CASSPGLTKETQYF.